Below, 23 T cell receptor beta chains from the same sample are listed, as sequenced in a study of neurological immune-mediated disorders. TCRdb re-analysed the 5' RACE reads in MiXCR, keeping a single row per CDR3 protein. The sample includes 40,000 to 50,000 distinct CDR3 sequences, over 2% seen only once; the top ten take 12%. The sequencing sample was made of PBMCs. The origin of the receptors is a man aged 25-45 years with multiple sclerosis.

This clonotype was observed many times. The chain combines TRBV6-1 with TRBJ2-1; 10 nucleotides match TRBD2. The CDR3 consists of 15 residues. Looked up from germline, CDR1 is MNHNS and CDR2 is SASEGT. The ends lost 3 bases at V and 5 bases at J; junction bases unmatched: 4. CDR3 nucleotide sequence: TGTGCCAGCAGTGACAGACTAGCGGGCAACAATGAGCAGTTCTTC. Its translation: CASSDRLAGNNEQFF.

This clonotype was detected many times. This chain joins TRBV6-5 and TRBJ2-2; 10 positions match TRBD1. With 6 bases clipped from V and 5 bases from J, the junction kept 9 bases outside the gene matches. The germline V gene has CDR1 MNHEY and CDR2 SVGAGI. This CDR3 has 16 amino acids. CDR3 sequence (DNA): TGTGCCAGCAGCATAGCCGGGACAGGGGTTACCGGGGAGCTGTTTTTT. The encoded protein is CASSIAGTGVTGELFF.

This clonotype was counted ten times or more. The chain employs TRBV7-9 and TRBJ1-2; TRBD1 matches at 7 bases. This CDR3 region has 15 residues. Germline assignment: CDR1 SEHNR and CDR2 FQNEAQ (reference sequence). The junction had 14 bases not matched to a gene; V was cut back by 5 bases and J by 8 bases. The chain's CDR3 is CASSGTGAAVSGYTF. The CDR3 nucleotides are TGTGCCAGCAGCGGAACAGGGGCGGCCGTCTCCGGCTACACCTTC.

In its sample, this clonotype was seen many times. The chain joins TRBV20-1 to TRBJ1-4; unclear D gene. The germline V gene has CDR1 DFQATT and CDR2 SNEGSKA (reference sequence). The CDR3 contains 16 residues. Trimming took 0 bases from V and 1 from J, leaving 12 bases between them. The DNA of the CDR3 is TGCAGTGCTAGAGATTTCGCGGGGAAAACTAATGAAAAACTGTTTTTT. It is translated as CSARDFAGKTNEKLFF.

At least ten counts were recorded for this clonotype. The chain joins TRBV6-5 to TRBJ1-1; 8 positions match TRBD1. The CDR3 is 17 amino acids. From germline, CDR1 is MNHEY and CDR2 SVGAGI. After removal of 2 bases from V and 3 bases from J, the junction contained 11 bases not matched to a gene. The CDR3 sequence is CASSYGRDRLLDTEAFF. For the CDR3, the DNA is TGTGCCAGCAGTTACGGTCGGGACAGGTTGTTAGACACTGAAGCTTTCTTT.

This clonotype was detected many times. The rearrangement links TRBV29-1 to TRBJ2-5; 9 bases line up with TRBD1. V lost 3 bases and J lost 4; bases outside the gene matches: 3. The CDR3 runs to 13 residues. The germline V gene encodes CDR1 SQVTM and CDR2 ANQGSEA. CDR3 sequence: CSVETGGGETQYF. CDR3 bases: TGCAGCGTTGAGACAGGGGGTGGAGAGACCCAGTACTTC.

This clonotype occurred many times. The V and J genes are TRBV7-6 and TRBJ2-5; 9 bases line up with TRBD1. This CDR3 contains 17 residues. V lost 10 bases to trimming and J lost 1 base; unmatched junction nucleotides: 16. CDR1 is SGHVS, CDR2 FNYEAQ, per germline. The CDR3 sequence is CATAPFGQGSIQETQYF. CDR3 nucleotide sequence: TGTGCCACCGCGCCCTTCGGACAGGGGTCCATCCAAGAGACCCAGTACTTC.

The rearrangement uses TRBV6-5 and TRBJ2-7; 10 positions agree with TRBD2. J gave up 3 bases and V 6 bases, and 5 bases lay outside the gene matches. Germline loops: CDR1 MNHEY, CDR2 SVGAGI. This CDR3 is built from 14 residues. The CDR3 protein is CASRRTSGGYEQYF. In DNA, the CDR3 is TGTGCCAGCAGGAGGACTAGCGGTGGCTACGAGCAGTACTTC.

This clonotype has a count of ten or more. CDR3 coding DNA: TGTGCCAGCAGCTTAGTCCTGTCCGGGGCAGAGACCCAGTACTTC. This gives the protein CASSLVLSGAETQYF. The chain carries TRBV7-9 and TRBJ2-5, with D tentatively TRBD1 or TRBD2 (5 bases each). Trimming left V 1 base short and J 4 bases short, with 13 bases between. Germline V CDR1 and CDR2: SEHNR, FQNEAQ (reference sequence). The CDR3 is made up of 15 amino acids.

This clonotype was found many times. This chain connects TRBV7-8 to TRBJ2-7; 9 bases agree with TRBD1. Germline assignment: CDR1 SGHVS and CDR2 FQNEAQ. This CDR3 region has 15 residues. The J segment lost 6 bases and the V segment lost 5 bases, leaving 11 bases of the junction unmatched. The CDR3 DNA sequence: TGTGCCAGCAGCGAGGCGGGACAGGGTGTTGGCGAGCAGTACTTC. Translated, it gives CASSEAGQGVGEQYF.

This clonotype came up many times. The chain carries TRBV20-1 and TRBJ2-7, with a tentative D call TRBD2 (6 bases). Per germline, CDR1 DFQATT and CDR2 SNEGSKA (reference sequence). The CDR3 has 15 amino acids. V gave up 1 base and J gave up 2 bases, with 15 bases separating them. The CDR3 DNA is TGCAGTGCTAGAGGAAGTAGCGGTGGGGCCTACGAGCAGTACTTC. Amino acids: CSARGSSGGAYEQYF.

This clonotype was found many times. V gene TRBV20-1 combines with J gene TRBJ2-7, with D perhaps matching TRBD1 (5 bases). Germline CDR1 is DFQATT and CDR2 is SNEGSKA (reference sequence). This CDR3 spans 13 amino acids. Trimming cost V 6 bases and J 5 bases, with 17 bases left between them. The CDR3 spells CSASQGMRNEQYF. The CDR3 DNA sequence: TGCAGTGCCTCTCAGGGCATGAGGAACGAGCAGTACTTC.

This clonotype was found many times. The V gene is TRBV12-3 or TRBV12-4, the J gene TRBJ1-1; D unclear. The CDR3 contains 13 residues. Deletions cut 7 bases from V and 4 bases from J, with 13 bases between. The CDR3 region has the DNA TGTGCCAGCAATCCATCAGCGGGCACTGAAGCTTTCTTT. Translating it yields CASNPSAGTEAFF.

This clonotype appeared many times. The chain links TRBV5-1 to TRBJ2-7; D is perhaps TRBD2 (5 bases). This CDR3 has 15 amino acids. V lost 7 bases and J 3 bases, leaving 20 bases between the germline ends. Germline V gene sequence: CDR1 SGHRS, CDR2 YFSETQ. The CDR3 bases are TGCGCCAGCCCCTCCGAGAGGCGGACTGGCTACGAGCAGTACTTC. Translation gives CASPSERRTGYEQYF.

This clonotype was recorded at least ten times. The gene calls are TRBV20-1 and TRBJ2-1, with 9 nucleotides matching TRBD2. Losses at the gene ends were 6 bases for V and 6 bases for J; bases not matched to a gene: 9. Germline V gene data show CDR1 as DFQATT and CDR2 as SNEGSKA (reference sequence). This CDR3 spans 14 amino acids. Here the CDR3 reads CSARLAGAANEQFF. CDR3 coding DNA: TGCAGTGCCCGCTTAGCGGGAGCAGCCAATGAGCAGTTCTTC.

There are many counts of this clonotype. V usage is TRBV6-6 and J usage is TRBJ2-7, with D possibly TRBD2 on 9 matching bases. Germline V gene lookup returns CDR1 MNHNY and CDR2 SVGAGI (reference sequence). The CDR3 is 14 residues long. V lost 6 bases and J 5 bases, leaving 17 bases between the germline ends. CDR3 in amino acids: CASRASGTGDEQYF. The CDR3 DNA follows: TGTGCCAGCAGGGCTAGCGGGACAGGTGACGAGCAGTACTTC.

This clonotype was detected many times. The rearrangement links TRBV7-2 to TRBJ2-7; TRBD2 matches at 9 bases. V was pared by 5 bases and J by 3 bases, with 11 bases of the junction left unmatched. Germline CDR1 SGHTA, CDR2 FQGNSA. CDR3 length equals 16 residues. CDR3 nucleotides: TGTGCCAGCAGCCCAACCATTAGCGGGAGTAGCTACGAGCAGTACTTC. Its translation: CASSPTISGSSYEQYF.

This clonotype was observed at least ten times. This chain connects TRBV7-7 to TRBJ2-3; 9 nucleotides match TRBD2. The germline CDR1 and CDR2 sequences are SSHAT and FNYEAQ (reference sequence). V lost 5 bases to trimming and J lost 4 bases; unmatched junction nucleotides: 7. The CDR3 length is 15 residues. The CDR3 nucleotides are TGTGCCAGCAGCCCCCGGGTAGCGGGGGCAGATACGCAGTATTTT. It encodes CASSPRVAGADTQYF.

The sample holds many counts of this clonotype. V usage is TRBV29-1 and J usage is TRBJ2-1, with D tentatively TRBD2 (5 bases). The V gene lost 3 bases and the J gene lost 5 bases, with 8 bases spanning the gap. Germline V gene sequence: CDR1 SQVTM, CDR2 ANQGSEA. CDR3 length equals 12 residues. The CDR3 region has the DNA TGCAGCGTTGACCTAGCTAACAATGAGCAGTTCTTC. Translation: CSVDLANNEQFF.

This clonotype was picked up many times. The chain carries TRBV7-2 and TRBJ2-1, with 8 bases fitting TRBD2. The germline V gene encodes CDR1 SGHTA and CDR2 FQGNSA. The CDR3 consists of 17 residues. Losses at the gene ends were 5 bases for V and 3 bases for J; bases not matched to a gene: 12. The CDR3 DNA sequence: TGTGCCAGCAGCCAAACCTCCGGGACTAGATTCTACAATGAGCAGTTCTTC. This sequence encodes CASSQTSGTRFYNEQFF.

Many counts were recorded for this clonotype. The chain couples TRBV12-3 or TRBV12-4 to TRBJ2-4, with D perhaps TRBD1 (5 bases). The CDR3 loop spans 16 amino acids. V lost 0 bases to trimming and J lost 3 bases, with 12 bases between them. Here the CDR3 DNA reads TGTGCCAGCAGTTTAGCGTCGGCCAGGGTCAAAAACATTCAGTACTTC. It is translated as CASSLASARVKNIQYF.

This clonotype was found many times. The gene calls are TRBV7-9 and TRBJ2-7; D is perhaps TRBD1 or TRBD2 (5 bases each). CDR1 SEHNR and CDR2 FQNEAQ come from the germline V gene (reference sequence). Deletions cut 5 bases from V and 6 bases from J, with 8 bases between. This CDR3 has 11 residues. In DNA, the CDR3 is TGTGCCAGCAGCCTGAGGGGCGAGCAGTACTTC. It is translated as CASSLRGEQYF. The full variable domain, its missing parts supplied by reference TRBV7-9 and TRBJ2-7, is DTGVSQNPRHKITKRGQNVTFRCDPISEHNRLYWYRQTLGQGPEFLTYFQNEAQLEKSRLLSDRFSAERPKGSFSTLEIQRTEQGDSAMYLCASSLRGEQYFGPGTRLTVT.

Many counts were recorded for this clonotype. The chain links TRBV5-8 to TRBJ2-1, with D perhaps TRBD1 (5 bases). The V and J ends lost 0 bases and 9 bases respectively, with 7 bases between them. CDR1 is SGHTS, CDR2 YDEGEE, per germline. The CDR3 covers 12 residues. The CDR3 bases are TGTGCCAGCAGCTTGGAAGGGGCTGAGCAGTTCTTC. It encodes CASSLEGAEQFF.